Shown below are 12 T cell receptor beta chains from a single sample sequenced in a study of blood T cell repertoires in COVID-19. Using immunoSEQ multiplex PCR, the repertoire was profiled, and TCRdb retains in-frame clones only, with some absent. The data hold approximately 250,000 clones, with 80% to 90% observed a single time. Specimen: PBMCs or T cells enriched from blood (not recorded which). All receptors come from a woman in her thirties who had recovered from COVID-19.

The chain joins TRBV5-3 to TRBJ1-4; D is perhaps TRBD1 (5 bases). TRBV5-3 is placed among ORFs of uncertain function. This CDR3 is built from 15 residues. Deletions cut 4 bases from V and 6 bases from J, with 16 bases between. This CDR3 is CARSPWGGSHEKLFF. For the CDR3, the DNA is TGTGCCAGAAGCCCCTGGGGGGGATCGCATGAAAAACTGTTTTTT.

In its sample, this clone was seen once. This chain connects TRBV28 to TRBJ2-3, with a possible D match to TRBD1 (6 bases). Germline CDR1 is MDHEN and CDR2 is SYDVKM. The length of the CDR3 is 15 residues. V lost 6 bases and J lost 1, with 14 bases in between. CDR3 sequence reads: CASSPQGFGTDTQYF. The DNA for the CDR3 is TGTGCCAGCAGCCCACAGGGATTTGGCACAGATACGCAGTATTTT. Using reference TRBV28 and TRBJ2-3 for the parts outside the CDR3, the full variable domain is DVKVTQSSRYLVKRTGEKVFLECVQDMDHENMFWYRQDPGLGLRLIYFSYDVKMKEKGDIPEGYSVSREKKERFSLILESASTNQTSMYLCASSPQGFGTDTQYFGPGTRLTVL.

J is TRBJ1-1 and V is TRBV29-1, with D perhaps TRBD1 (6 bases). The ends were cut back, 7 bases at V and 0 bases at J, with 12 bases in the middle. This CDR3 comprises 13 residues. From germline, CDR1 is SQVTM and CDR2 ANQGSEA. This chain's CDR3 is CSEKTGMNTEAFF. The CDR3 coding sequence is TGCAGCGAAAAGACAGGAATGAACACTGAAGCTTTCTTT.

The chain is built from TRBV5-1 and TRBJ1-4; 9 bases align to TRBD1. This CDR3 comprises 14 residues. CDR1 and CDR2 (germline): SGHRS, YFSETQ. J was trimmed by 7 bases and V by 4 bases; bases with no gene match: 5. The CDR3 DNA reads TGCGCCAGCAGCCTAGGGACAGGGCTTGAAAAACTGTTTTTT. Translated, it gives CASSLGTGLEKLFF.

This CDR3 is CASSGQGTPSTEAFF. The CDR3 DNA reads TGTGCCAGCAGCGGGCAGGGTACCCCGTCTACTGAAGCTTTCTTT. The V and J genes are TRBV7-9 and TRBJ1-1, with D perhaps TRBD1 (5 bases). Germline V CDR1 and CDR2: SEHNR, FQNEAQ (reference sequence). This CDR3 spans 15 amino acids. V was trimmed by 5 bases and J by 5 bases, leaving 18 bases between them.

This chain joins TRBV5-1 and TRBJ1-2; D is unresolved. Germline CDR1 is SGHRS and CDR2 is YFSETQ. This CDR3 has 13 amino acids. Trimming took off 4 bases at V and 4 bases at J, with 11 bases between the two ends. The CDR3: CASSNAGSYGYTF. The CDR3 DNA follows: TGCGCCAGCAGCAATGCCGGGAGCTATGGCTACACCTTC.

The chain links TRBV3-1 (or the pseudogene TRBV3-2) to TRBJ1-5, with D unresolved. Trimming cost V 4 bases and J 5 bases, with 9 bases left between them. In germline, CDR1 is LGHDT, CDR2 YNNKEL (reference sequence). The CDR3 totals 13 residues. CDR3 sequence: CASSPTGYQPQHF. The CDR3 nucleotides are TGTGCCAGCAGCCCGACGGGTTATCAGCCCCAGCATTTT.

The DNA of the CDR3 is TGTGCCACCAGCTCCCGGGACAGGGGTAGTGAAAAACTGTTTTTT. Its translation: CATSSRDRGSEKLFF. The chain couples TRBV15 to TRBJ1-4, with 10 bases lining up with TRBD1. Trimming removed 5 bases from V and 7 bases from J; junction bases left unmatched: 7. The CDR3 is 15 residues long. Germline CDR1 is LNHNV and CDR2 is YYDKDF (reference sequence).

V gene TRBV30 combines with J gene TRBJ2-2; TRBD1 matches 7 bases. The CDR3 totals 15 residues. In germline, CDR1 is GTSNPN, CDR2 SVGIG (reference sequence). V lost 4 bases, J lost 3 bases, and 8 bases stayed unmatched. Here the CDR3 DNA reads TGTGCCTGGAACAGACAGGGAGTCGACACCGGGGAGCTGTTTTTT. This sequence encodes CAWNRQGVDTGELFF.

The CDR3 reads CASSQDGGGGDGYTF. Written as DNA, the CDR3 is TGTGCCAGCAGCCAAGATGGGGGCGGGGGAGATGGCTACACCTTC. V and J are TRBV4-2 and TRBJ1-2; D possibly corresponds to TRBD1 (6 bases). Per germline, CDR1 LGHNA and CDR2 YNFKEQ. The CDR3 loop spans 15 amino acids. Trimming removed 0 bases at V and 6 bases at J, with 14 bases between.

The chain couples TRBV7-9 to TRBJ2-1; 9 positions agree with TRBD2. Germline CDR1 reads SEHNR; CDR2 reads FQNEAQ (reference sequence). This CDR3 has 16 amino acids. Germline trimming cut 3 bases from V and 6 bases from J; bases unmatched to any gene: 9. The CDR3 reads CASSFSAGGIFNEQFF. The CDR3 DNA reads as TGTGCCAGCAGCTTTAGTGCGGGAGGGATTTTCAATGAGCAGTTCTTC.

The chain links TRBV30 to TRBJ2-1; D might be TRBD2 (5 bases). Trimming stripped 0 bases from V and 9 bases from J, with 6 bases between. Germline CDR1 is GTSNPN and CDR2 is SVGIG (reference sequence). There are 11 residues in the CDR3. The CDR3 DNA sequence: TGTGCCTGGAGTGTGCGGGTTGAGCAGTTCTTC. It translates to CAWSVRVEQFF. Drawing the rest from reference TRBV30 and TRBJ2-1, the complete variable domain is SQTIHQWPATLVQPVGSPLSLECTVEGTSNPNLYWYRQAAGRGLQLLFYSVGIGQISSEVPQNLSASRPQDRQFILSSKKLLLSDSGFYLCAWSVRVEQFFGPGTRLTVL.